This T cell receptor beta chain was identified in a study of CXCR3-negative and CXCR3-positive naive CD8 T cells. The study, taken as a whole, reports: Memory CD8+ T cell repertoires were far less diverse than both naive subsets.

There are 14 residues in the CDR3. Germline assignment: CDR1 SGHRS and CDR2 YFSETQ. 5' RACE that incorporated UMI labels was used to prepare the TRB cDNA libraries. No DNA is given; TCRdb re-called the 5' RACE reads and lists each CDR3 protein once. The sample table includes some 130,000 distinct CDR3 sequences. Remarks on this clonotype: As yet, its antigen is unknown.

The chain links TRBV5-1 to TRBJ2-7; TCRdb's D call, TRBD2, is unchecked because there is no DNA. Sequencing input: naive CXCR3- CD8+ T cells from blood. Subset: CD45RO-CCR7+CD27+CD95- naive CD8+ T cells lacking CXCR3 (TNR3-). The TCR comes from a human donor in good health. Some clones in this sample may be carry-over from other donors' samples. The CDR3 is CASQRTSGDYEQYF.